The present TCR beta chain was sequenced within a study of blood T cells in healthy people across ages. The CDR3 runs to 17 residues. Trimming shortened V by 6 bases and J by 0 bases, and 18 bases separated the two germline ends. Then a second PCR, running roughly 7 to 11 cycles, was carried out with a sample-barcoded 5' primer and a J-beta primer mix. MiXCR, applied by TCRdb to the 5' RACE reads, yields one record per CDR3 protein. The sample lists fewer than 600,000 distinct CDR3 sequences; approximately 26% were seen once. Notes on the study in general: Estimates drawn from one million T cells were deemed to understate diversity.

Per-sample PBMC isolation yielded at least 6 million cells. With regard to this clonotype: Its antigen is not identified.

The sample also formed part of further work on T cells of mothers and their children. From that study: The TCR beta CDR3 read count exceeded 8.5 million for each mother and was about 3.1 million for each child. The shaping of TCR recombination output by thymic selection is similar in related and unrelated pairs.

This TCR came from a boy aged 2 to 9 in good health. This chain connects TRBV12-3 or TRBV12-4 to TRBJ2-1, with D perhaps assigned TRBD1 or TRBD2 (5 bases each). The sample taken for sequencing was blood. CDR3 nucleotide sequence: TGTGCCAGCAGAAGTTTTAGGGACGCGAGCTCCTACAATGAGCAGTTCTTC. Its protein is CASRSFRDASSYNEQFF.